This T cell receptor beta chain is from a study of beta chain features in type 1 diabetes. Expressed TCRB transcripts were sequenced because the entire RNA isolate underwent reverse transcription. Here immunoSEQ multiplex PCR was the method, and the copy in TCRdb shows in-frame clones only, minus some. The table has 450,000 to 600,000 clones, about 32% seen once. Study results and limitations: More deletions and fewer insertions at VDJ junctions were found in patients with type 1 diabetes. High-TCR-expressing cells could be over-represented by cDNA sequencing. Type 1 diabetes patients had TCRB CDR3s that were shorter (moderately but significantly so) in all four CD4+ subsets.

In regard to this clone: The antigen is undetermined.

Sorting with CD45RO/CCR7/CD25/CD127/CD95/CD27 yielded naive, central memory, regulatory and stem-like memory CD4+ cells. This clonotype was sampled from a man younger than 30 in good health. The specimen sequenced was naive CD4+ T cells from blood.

The CDR3 loop is CASSMAPGEQYF. DNA of the CDR3: TGTGCCAGTAGTATGGCACCCGGCGAGCAGTACTTC. The chain is built from TRBV19 and TRBJ2-7; D unresolved. The CDR3 runs 12 residues. V lost 3 bases and J 6 bases, leaving 9 bases between the germline ends. Per the germline V gene, CDR1 is LNHDA and CDR2 is SQIVND (reference sequence).